Listed here are 18 T cell receptor beta chains from one sample, sequenced in a study of regulatory T cells in long-lasting Graves disease. With iRepertoire HTBI primers and Arm-PCR of CDR3 regions, TCR beta libraries were built. TCRdb called the multiplex PCR reads again in MiXCR, with one record for every CDR3 protein. The sample lists under 800,000 distinct CDR3 sequences, under 20% seen once, with 15% to 20% in the top ten. As for time point: newly diagnosed GD, antithyroid drugs for less than 3 months. TCR sequences were obtained from RNA taken from PBMCs. These data also formed part of another study, on T cells in Graves' hyperthyroidism and ophthalmopathy.

Specimen: peripheral blood mononuclear cells (PBMCs), collected at new diagnosis, from a patient treated with antithyroid drugs. The receptors were gathered from a woman in her twenties or thirties with Graves disease.

Many counts were recorded for this clonotype. The chain has TRBV27 and TRBJ2-5; 11 bases align to TRBD2. This CDR3 contains 14 residues. V lost 3 bases to trimming and J lost 7 bases; unmatched junction nucleotides: 4. Germline loops: CDR1 MNHEY, CDR2 SMNVEV (reference sequence). The CDR3 sequence: CASSFSLAGGTQYF. The CDR3 DNA reads TGTGCCAGCAGTTTTTCCCTAGCGGGAGGGACCCAGTACTTC.

In its sample, this clonotype was seen many times. V gene TRBV28 combines with J gene TRBJ1-1, with D uncertain. Germline-derived CDR1 and CDR2 are MDHEN and SYDVKM. This CDR3 has 12 residues. Deletions cut 3 bases from V and 6 bases from J, with 8 bases between. The CDR3 sequence is CASSFGPSEAFF. The CDR3 nucleotides are TGTGCCAGCAGTTTTGGGCCTTCTGAAGCTTTCTTT. The full variable domain, in which reference TRBV28 and TRBJ1-1 provide the parts outside the CDR3, is DVKVTQSSRYLVKRTGEKVFLECVQDMDHENMFWYRQDPGLGLRLIYFSYDVKMKEKGDIPEGYSVSREKKERFSLILESASTNQTSMYLCASSFGPSEAFFGQGTRLTVV.

Many counts were recorded for this clonotype. CDR3 loop: CASSLTGTVQPQHF. CDR3 DNA: TGTGCCAGCAGCTTGACAGGGACGGTTCAGCCCCAGCATTTT. The chain couples TRBV28 to TRBJ1-5, with 7 nucleotides matching TRBD1. The CDR3 loop spans 14 amino acids. The germline gives CDR1 MDHEN, CDR2 SYDVKM. V dropped 6 bases and J dropped 6; count of bases not matched to a gene: 8.

This clonotype was seen a few times. V gene TRBV14 combines with J gene TRBJ2-1, with a possible D match to TRBD2 (5 bases). The V end lost 0 bases, the J end lost 0 bases, and 9 bases lay between the germline ends. Germline V lookup: CDR1 SGHDN, CDR2 FVKESK. The CDR3 is made up of 16 amino acids. Here the CDR3 reads CASSQDWGVSYNEQFF. In nucleotides, the CDR3 is TGTGCCAGCAGCCAAGATTGGGGAGTCTCCTACAATGAGCAGTTCTTC. Supplemented by reference TRBV14 and TRBJ2-1, the full variable domain reads EAGVTQFPSHSVIEKGQTVTLRCDPISGHDNLYWYRRVMGKEIKFLLHFVKESKQDESGMPNNRFLAERTGGTYSTLKVQPAELEDSGVYFCASSQDWGVSYNEQFFGPGTRLTVL.

Details on this clonotype: One base separates it from a far larger clone, so it is likely a read error. V gene TRBV11-2 combines with J gene TRBJ2-7; 9 bases are a match to TRBD1. CDR3 length equals 16 residues. Looked up from germline, CDR1 is SGHAT and CDR2 is FQNNGV. This CDR3 reads CASSLGTGASIREQLF. CDR3 nucleotide sequence: TGTGCCAGCAGCTTAGGGACAGGGGCTTCGATTCGTGAGCAGCTCTTC.

CDR3 sequence (DNA): TGTGCCAGCAGCTTAATCGCCAGCTCCTACAATGAGCAGTTCTTC. Its protein is CASSLIASSYNEQFF. This sequence joins TRBV7-3 and TRBJ2-1; the D is unclear. This CDR3 region has 15 residues. Per germline, CDR1 SGHTA and CDR2 FQGTGA. V lost 1 base, J lost 0 bases, and 7 bases lay in between.

This clonotype was detected many times. This chain uses TRBV6-2 or TRBV6-3 with TRBJ2-7; 12 bases are shared with TRBD1. CDR1 MNHEY and CDR2 SVGEGT come from the germline V gene. V lost 4 bases and J lost 2; bases outside the gene matches: 6. This CDR3 is built from 16 residues. CDR3 region: CASSSTGTGGPYEQYF. The CDR3 DNA reads TGTGCCAGCAGTTCAACCGGGACAGGGGGCCCCTACGAGCAGTACTTC.

This clonotype was observed many times. This chain uses TRBV5-1 with TRBJ2-7, with D uncertain. Germline V gene sequence: CDR1 SGHRS, CDR2 YFSETQ. The CDR3 covers 14 residues. Deletions cut 0 bases from V and 3 bases from J, with 10 bases between. The CDR3 sequence is CASSLGGGNYEQYF. The CDR3 region has the DNA TGCGCCAGCAGCTTGGGAGGCGGAAACTACGAGCAGTACTTC.

A note on this clonotype: A much larger clone is a single base away; this may be a read error. The rearrangement joins TRBV6-5 to TRBJ2-1; 7 nucleotides agree with TRBD2. Germline V CDR1 and CDR2: MNHEY, SVGAGI. V lost 3 bases to trimming and J lost 5 bases; unmatched junction nucleotides: 13. This CDR3 has 17 residues. This chain's CDR3 is CASSYRDWISGHNEQFF. Here the CDR3 DNA reads TGTGCCAGCAGTTATCGGGATTGGATTAGCGGGCACAATGAGCAGTTCTTC.

The sample holds many counts of this clonotype. V usage is TRBV12-3 or TRBV12-4 and J usage is TRBJ1-5; no firm D call. The CDR3 sequence is 16 residues long. V was pared by 6 bases and J by 4 bases, with 19 bases between. CDR3 in DNA: TGTGCCAGCAGCAACCCGATGTCGGGCCTTAATCAGCCCCAGCATTTT. Translating gives CASSNPMSGLNQPQHF.

The CDR3: CASKIWGAEAFF. In nucleotides, the CDR3 is TGTGCCAGCAAAATTTGGGGGGCTGAAGCTTTCTTT. The chain combines TRBV6-1 with TRBJ1-1, with D possibly being TRBD1 (5 bases). V lost 7 bases and J lost 6, with 12 bases in between. Germline V gene lookup returns CDR1 MNHNS and CDR2 SASEGT. The CDR3 spans 12 residues.

This clonotype showed up just a few times. The gene calls are TRBV18 and TRBJ2-1; 10 nucleotides match TRBD2. With 6 bases clipped from V and 6 bases from J, the junction kept 8 bases outside the gene matches. Germline CDR1 and CDR2: KGHSH and LQKENI. CDR3 length: 15 residues. This CDR3 reads CASSPKREGINEQFF. DNA for the CDR3: TGTGCCAGCTCCCCAAAGCGGGAGGGGATCAATGAGCAGTTCTTC. Complete variable domain (other parts from reference TRBV18 and TRBJ2-1): NAGVMQNPRHLVRRRGQEARLRCSPMKGHSHVYWYRQLPEEGLKFMVYLQKENIIDESGMPKERFSAEFPKEGPSILRIQQVVRGDSAAYFCASSPKREGINEQFFGPGTRLTVL.

This clonotype was counted many times. The rearrangement joins TRBV19 to TRBJ1-1; D unclear. V was cut by 3 bases and J by 0 bases, with 14 bases left in between. The CDR3 covers 16 residues. Germline assignment: CDR1 LNHDA and CDR2 SQIVND (reference sequence). CDR3 nucleotide sequence: TGTGCCAGTAGTATTGGGTCAGGCCGGTTGAACACTGAAGCTTTCTTT. Translation: CASSIGSGRLNTEAFF.

This clonotype has a count of ten or more. The rearrangement joins TRBV29-1 to TRBJ2-3; the D call may be TRBD1 or TRBD2 (5 bases each). This CDR3 has 11 amino acids. The V gene's germline CDR1 is SQVTM and CDR2 ANQGSEA. The V and J ends lost 7 bases and 6 bases respectively, with 11 bases between them. The CDR3 loop reads CSAGTADTQYF. The CDR3 DNA reads as TGCAGCGCTGGGACGGCTGATACGCAGTATTTT.

To note about this clonotype: A much bigger clone sits one base away, suggesting this may be a read error. The rearrangement links TRBV9 to TRBJ1-2; possibly TRBD1 for D (6 bases). The CDR3 covers 13 residues. Germline loops: CDR1 SGDLS, CDR2 YYNGEE. CDR3 region: CASSPPGGYGCTF. The CDR3 DNA is TGTGCCAGCAGCCCACCGGGGGGCTATGGCTGCACCTTC.

This clonotype was recorded at least ten times. CDR3 residues: CATSEGQGGQPQHF. As DNA, the CDR3 is TGTGCCACCAGTGAGGGACAGGGGGGCCAGCCCCAGCATTTT. V and J are TRBV24-1 and TRBJ1-5, with 11 bases lining up with TRBD1. V gave up 4 bases and J gave up 7 bases; unmatched junction bases: 2. CDR1 is KGHDR, CDR2 SFDVKD, per germline. There are 14 residues in the CDR3.

In this sample, this clonotype turned up a few times. The rearrangement links TRBV5-1 to TRBJ1-3; D ambiguous. The CDR3 consists of 17 residues. Trimming stripped 0 bases from V and 0 bases from J, with 13 bases between. The V gene's germline CDR1 is SGHRS and CDR2 YFSETQ. CDR3 DNA: TGCGCCAGCAGCTTGGGAAGAGACACCGACTCTGGAAACACCATATATTTT. Translating it yields CASSLGRDTDSGNTIYF.

At least ten counts were recorded for this clonotype. The chain carries TRBV11-2 and TRBJ2-3; D is possibly TRBD1 or TRBD2 (6 bases each). This CDR3 has 16 amino acids. Deletions cut 5 bases from V and 2 bases from J, with 17 bases between. The germline V gene encodes CDR1 SGHAT and CDR2 FQNNGV. Written as DNA, the CDR3 is TGTGCCAGCAGCCCTAGGAGGGGGGATTTCACAGATACGCAGTATTTT. This gives the protein CASSPRRGDFTDTQYF.